The sequence of this T cell receptor beta chain was determined in a study of cytomegalovirus exposure and HLA in healthy donors. Findings of the study overall: Most TCR beta V segments were productive about 87% or about 30% of the time in an earlier analysis. HLA alleles were associated with 16,951 TCR beta sequences in a later analysis at 0.05 false discovery rate.

In regard to this clone: Its antigen remains unidentified.

13 Jbeta primers and 60 Vbeta primers were used for the PCR. Method: immunoSEQ multiplex PCR; TCRdb's copy keeps in-frame clones and lacks some. This table holds tens of thousands of clones, approximately 81% found once. Sequencing was carried out using PBMCs. The receptor comes from a woman in her forties or fifties in good health and CMV-seropositive.

The CDR3: CASGLFSGVAEQYF. CDR3 bases: TGCGCCAGCGGTCTTTTTTCGGGAGTGGCTGAGCAGTACTTC. This chain links TRBV10-2 with TRBJ2-7; D possibly corresponds to TRBD2 (6 bases). CDR1 and CDR2 (germline): WSHSY, SAAADI. Deletions cut 8 bases from V and 7 bases from J, with 21 bases between. The CDR3 length is 14 residues.